The rows below give T cell receptor beta chains drawn from one sample of a study of beta chain features in type 1 diabetes. Profiled with immunoSEQ multiplex PCR; TCRdb holds only in-frame clones, not every one. The data hold a few hundred thousand clones, with 9.5% to 13% observed a single time. Material: central memory CD4+ T cells from blood. These receptor sequences come from a young man in good health. Each CDR3 is given with its conserved first and last residue. A D gene is named only where the DNA matches it firmly. The listing skips clone size in some rows; elsewhere it reads once, few, many or a size class.

size	J	D	V	CDR3	DNA
few	TRBJ2-1	TRBD1	TRBV29-1	CSVERDRGREQFF	TGCAGCGTTGAACGGGACAGGGGGCGCGAGCAGTTCTTC
-	TRBJ2-7	-	TRBV7-2	CASSLAGPASEQYF	TGTGCCAGCAGCTTGGCGGGCCCAGCGTCCGAGCAGTACTTC
few	TRBJ2-3	-	TRBV10-3	CAISEPRGWTDTQYF	TGTGCCATCAGTGAGCCTCGGGGGTGGACAGATACGCAGTATTTT
many	TRBJ1-4	-	TRBV28	CASSSVGRLNEKLFF	TGTGCCAGCAGTTCAGTCGGAAGACTTAATGAAAAACTGTTTTTT
few	TRBJ2-7	-	TRBV7-9	CASSSDFSYEQYF	TGTGCCAGCAGCTCAGACTTTTCCTACGAGCAGTACTTC
-	TRBJ2-2	-	TRBV7-9	CASSLALARGGELFF	TGTGCCAGCAGCTTAGCGCTGGCCCGAGGCGGGGAGCTGTTTTTT
-	TRBJ1-2	-	TRBV30	CAWSKGTGSYGYTF	TGTGCCTGGAGTAAGGGAACAGGGTCCTATGGCTACACCTTC
many	TRBJ2-3	TRBD1	TRBV18	CASSAVPPGQGTDTQYF	TGTGCCAGCTCAGCCGTCCCACCGGGACAGGGGACAGATACGCAGTATTTT
few	TRBJ2-5	-	TRBV15	CATSRGEGKETQYF	TGTGCCACCAGCAGAGGAGAAGGGAAGGAGACCCAGTACTTC
-	TRBJ2-7	TRBD2	TRBV7-6	CASSLGLDSGEQYF	TGTGCCAGCAGCTTGGGACTAGACTCTGGCGAGCAGTACTTC
-	TRBJ2-7	-	TRBV18	CASSPGTADYEQYF	TGTGCCAGCTCCCCCGGGACGGCAGACTACGAGCAGTACTTC
few	TRBJ2-7	TRBD2	TRBV28	CASSFSFSLAGGLISYEQYF	TGTGCCAGCAGTTTTTCTTTTAGCCTAGCGGGAGGGCTGATCTCCTACGAGCAGTACTTC
few	TRBJ2-3	-	TRBV27	CASSPSVWVDTQYF	TGTGCCAGCAGTCCTAGCGTGTGGGTTGATACGCAGTATTTT
few	TRBJ2-2	TRBD1	TRBV10-3	CAISGQGSTGELFF	TGTGCCATCAGTGGACAGGGGAGTACCGGGGAGCTGTTTTTT
-	TRBJ2-2	TRBD2	TRBV4-1	CASSQSGLAGVGFSGELFF	TGCGCCAGCAGCCAATCGGGACTAGCGGGAGTGGGATTCTCCGGGGAGCTGTTTTTT
-	TRBJ1-3	-	TRBV29-1	CSVLANSGNTIYF	TGCAGCGTCCTTGCTAATTCTGGAAACACCATATATTTT
-	TRBJ2-1	-	TRBV28	CASSSGPTRDNEQFF	TGTGCCAGCAGTTCGGGGCCGACCAGGGACAATGAGCAGTTCTTC
-	TRBJ1-2	-	TRBV29-1	CSAGPGTNYGYTF	TGCAGCGCCGGCCCGGGGACTAACTATGGCTACACCTTC
few	TRBJ2-4	TRBD1	TRBV6-6	CASSGFRTGAKNIQYF	TGTGCCAGCAGTGGATTCCGGACAGGGGCAAAAAACATTCAGTACTTC
many	TRBJ2-6	-	TRBV7-2	CASSLVSINVLTF	TGTGCCAGCAGCTTAGTTAGTATCAACGTCCTGACTTTC
few	TRBJ2-5	TRBD2	TRBV27	CASSLKTSGETQYF	TGTGCCAGCAGTTTAAAGACTAGCGGAGAGACCCAGTACTTC
few	TRBJ2-7	TRBD2	TRBV30	CAWSWAGGRGYEQYF	TGTGCCTGGAGTTGGGCGGGGGGCCGCGGCTACGAGCAGTACTTC
-	TRBJ2-5	-	TRBV5-1	CASSPDFQETQYF	TGCGCCAGCAGCCCTGACTTCCAAGAGACCCAGTACTTC
few	TRBJ2-7	-	TRBV7-9	CASSQDRASSYEQYF	TGTGCCAGCAGCCAAGATCGGGCAAGCTCCTACGAGCAGTACTTC
-	TRBJ2-1	TRBD2	TRBV25-1	CASSEFPLAGGDNEQFF	TGTGCCAGCAGTGAATTCCCGCTAGCGGGAGGCGACAATGAGCAGTTCTTC
few	TRBJ2-7	-	TRBV19	CASIDGGSYEQYF	TGTGCCAGTATCGACGGCGGCAGCTACGAGCAGTACTTC
-	TRBJ2-1	TRBD2	TRBV4-3	CASSQEALAGNNEQFF	TGCGCCAGCAGCCAAGAAGCACTAGCGGGAAACAATGAGCAGTTCTTC
few	TRBJ2-1	TRBD2	TRBV14	CASSQERAGGYNEQFF	TGTGCCAGCAGCCAAGAAAGAGCGGGAGGCTACAATGAGCAGTTCTTC
-	TRBJ1-5	-	TRBV18	CASSVLEDQPQHF	TGTGCCAGCTCAGTACTTGAGGATCAGCCCCAGCATTTT
many	TRBJ2-5	TRBD2	TRBV5-6	CASSLVGRETQYF	TGTGCCAGCAGCTTGGTCGGGAGGGAGACCCAGTACTTC
few	TRBJ2-7	-	TRBV2	CASSERGRGEQYF	TGTGCCAGCAGTGAAAGAGGTAGGGGCGAGCAGTACTTC
few	TRBJ2-7	TRBD1	TRBV7-2	CASSSDRGLTYEQYF	TGTGCCAGCAGTTCGGACAGGGGCCTTACCTACGAGCAGTACTTC
-	TRBJ2-7	-	TRBV25-1	CASRGEKGVYEQYF	TGTGCCAGCAGAGGGGAAAAGGGGGTCTACGAGCAGTACTTC
many	TRBJ2-5	-	TRBV18	CASSPPNGETQYF	TGTGCCAGCTCACCACCGAATGGAGAGACCCAGTACTTC
-	TRBJ2-3	-	TRBV29-1	CSVGSSDTQYF	TGCAGCGTTGGTAGTAGCGATACGCAGTATTTT
-	TRBJ2-7	-	TRBV6-1	CASSGEPVPTYEQYF	TGTGCCAGCAGCGGAGAACCGGTTCCGACCTACGAGCAGTACTTC
many	TRBJ2-1	-	TRBV7-2	CASSFGRENYNEQFF	TGTGCCAGCAGCTTCGGACGGGAGAACTACAATGAGCAGTTCTTC
few	TRBJ1-4	TRBD1	TRBV25-1	CASSEPGTGSEKLFF	TGTGCCAGCAGTGAACCCGGGACAGGGAGCGAAAAACTGTTTTTT
-	TRBJ2-7	TRBD1	TRBV30	CAWRRQGVKHEQYF	TGTGCCTGGAGGAGGCAGGGGGTTAAGCACGAGCAGTACTTC
-	TRBJ2-1	-	TRBV10-2	CASTGGGEQFF	TGCGCCAGCACCGGGGGTGGTGAGCAGTTCTTC
-	TRBJ1-2	-	TRBV18	CASSPGGGFSDYGYTF	TGTGCCAGCTCACCCGGAGGGGGGTTTTCTGACTATGGCTACACCTTC
many	TRBJ2-6	-	TRBV5-1	CASSLDSSGANVLTF	TGCGCCAGCAGCTTGGACAGCTCTGGGGCCAACGTCCTGACTTTC
-	TRBJ1-5	-	TRBV7-2	CASSKGGGSGNQPQHF	TGTGCCAGCAGCAAGGGTGGGGGGAGCGGCAATCAGCCCCAGCATTTT